The 30 T cell receptor beta chains below come from one sample, sequenced in a study of beta chain features in type 1 diabetes (dated by TCRdb to the late 2010s). Overall study outcomes, separate from this receptor: A moderate but significant shortening of TCRB CDR3 length was observed in type 1 diabetes patients in all four CD4+ subsets.

These TCRs' antigens remain unknown. The method behind the library was the immunoSEQ multiplex PCR assay. The High Capacity cDNA Reverse Transcription Kit was used to reverse transcribe all of the isolated RNA, meaning that expressed TCRB transcripts were what got sequenced. What TCRdb holds here is the immuneACCESS table cut down to in-frame rearrangements. Part of the clones is not present; checked against another copy, under half of the missing clones reflect an unresolved V gene, and the others are unexplained. Recorded for this sample are 240,000 or so clones; about a fifth of them occurred a single time. Together, the top ten hold approximately 0.029% of the sample. Source material: naive CD4+ T cells from blood. The sample's cell subset or site label, decoded: true naive CD4+ T cells. The receptors derive from a woman in her forties with type 1 diabetes.

V and J are TRBV19 and TRBJ1-5; TRBD1 matches at 7 bases. Losses at the gene ends were 4 bases for V and 2 bases for J; bases not matched to a gene: 2. The CDR3 has 14 residues. Germline-derived CDR1 and CDR2 are LNHDA and SQIVND (reference sequence). For the CDR3, the DNA is TGTGCCAGTAGTAGTGGACAGGGCAATCAGCCCCAGCATTTT. Amino acid sequence: CASSSGQGNQPQHF.

This clone is a singleton in its sample. The chain links TRBV28 to TRBJ2-5; D is unresolved. Germline assignment: CDR1 MDHEN and CDR2 SYDVKM. This CDR3 has 12 amino acids. V was shortened by 5 bases and J by 1 base, with 5 bases between the two germline ends. CDR3 protein: CASSPSQETQYF. The CDR3 DNA is TGTGCCAGCAGTCCCTCCCAAGAGACCCAGTACTTC.

The chain joins TRBV30 to TRBJ1-1, with 9 bases aligning to TRBD1. V lost 0 bases to trimming and J lost 5 bases; unmatched junction nucleotides: 7. This CDR3 spans 15 amino acids. The germline V gene encodes CDR1 GTSNPN and CDR2 SVGIG (reference sequence). The CDR3: CAWSVGGQGRTEAFF. The CDR3 nucleotides are TGTGCCTGGAGTGTAGGCGGACAGGGGAGAACTGAAGCTTTCTTT.

The chain couples TRBV5-1 to TRBJ1-4; 12 nucleotides line up with TRBD1. Germline CDR1 reads SGHRS; CDR2 reads YFSETQ. Trimming at V came to 5 bases and at J to 12 bases, leaving 8 bases not matched to a gene. The CDR3 has 14 amino acids. The CDR3: CASSPGQGALQLFF. The CDR3 nucleotides are TGCGCCAGCAGTCCGGGACAGGGGGCGTTACAACTGTTTTTT.

J is TRBJ2-7 and V is TRBV9; D might be TRBD1 (7 bases). The CDR3 contains 17 residues. The ends were cut back, 0 bases at V and 0 bases at J, with 16 bases in the middle. Germline CDR1 and CDR2: SGDLS and YYNGEE. The CDR3 nucleotides read TGTGCCAGCAGCGTAGGAGCTGGGCAGGGGGGCTCCTACGAGCAGTACTTC. It translates to CASSVGAGQGGSYEQYF. The full variable domain, completed using reference TRBV9 and TRBJ2-7, is DSGVTQTPKHLITATGQRVTLRCSPRSGDLSVYWYQQSLDQGLQFLIQYYNGEERAKGNILERFSAQQFPDLHSELNLSSLELGDSALYFCASSVGAGQGGSYEQYFGPGTRLTVT.

The chain has TRBV2 and TRBJ2-3, with TRBD2 matching 12 bases. Germline values: CDR1 SNHLY, CDR2 FYNNEI. Unmatched junction bases numbered 6, after V lost 4 bases and J lost 4 bases. This CDR3 contains 16 residues. CDR3 coding DNA: TGTGCCAGCAGTGCGCTAGCGGGAGGGCCGTCAGATACGCAGTATTTT. As protein: CASSALAGGPSDTQYF.

This chain joins TRBV7-8 and TRBJ2-4, with D unresolved. V was shortened by 6 bases and J by 0 bases, with 3 bases between the two germline ends. From germline, CDR1 is SGHVS and CDR2 FQNEAQ. The CDR3 totals 12 residues. The CDR3 region is CASSLAKNIQYF. The CDR3 bases are TGTGCCAGCAGTCTAGCCAAAAACATTCAGTACTTC. The full variable domain, in which reference TRBV7-8 and TRBJ2-4 provide the parts outside the CDR3, is GAGVSQSPRYKVAKRGQDVALRCDPISGHVSLFWYQQALGQGPEFLTYFQNEAQLDKSGLPSDRFFAERPEGSVSTLKIQRTQQEDSAVYLCASSLAKNIQYFGAGTRLSVL.

The CDR3 reads CSVAETGANYGYTF. The CDR3 DNA is TGCAGCGTCGCCGAAACAGGGGCAAACTATGGCTACACCTTC. The J gene is TRBJ1-2, the V gene TRBV29-1; 7 bases align to TRBD1. The CDR3 totals 14 residues. J was trimmed by 2 bases and V by 6 bases; bases with no gene match: 9. Per the germline V gene, CDR1 is SQVTM and CDR2 is ANQGSEA.

A few counts support this clone. The CDR3 here is CASSFHRNTEAFF. The CDR3 DNA sequence: TGCGCCAGCAGCTTTCACAGGAACACTGAAGCTTTCTTT. The chain couples TRBV5-1 to TRBJ1-1; the D is unclear. CDR3 length equals 13 residues. CDR1 is SGHRS and CDR2 is YFSETQ in the germline V gene. Trimming stripped 2 bases from V and 1 base from J, with 6 bases between.

The chain is built from TRBV30 and TRBJ1-1; a weak D match, TRBD1 (6 bases). There are 13 residues in the CDR3. Looked up from germline, CDR1 is GTSNPN and CDR2 is SVGIG (reference sequence). The V and J ends lost 2 bases and 1 base respectively, with 8 bases between them. The CDR3 DNA follows: TGTGCCTGGAGTCCCAGGGGGAACACTGAAGCTTTCTTT. Its protein product is CAWSPRGNTEAFF. Using reference TRBV30 and TRBJ1-1 for the parts outside the CDR3, the full variable domain is SQTIHQWPATLVQPVGSPLSLECTVEGTSNPNLYWYRQAAGRGLQLLFYSVGIGQISSEVPQNLSASRPQDRQFILSSKKLLLSDSGFYLCAWSPRGNTEAFFGQGTRLTVV.

This chain connects TRBV5-6 to TRBJ1-5; perhaps TRBD1 as D (5 bases). The germline V gene has CDR1 SGHDT and CDR2 YYEEEE. This CDR3 spans 12 amino acids. V was clipped by 1 base and J by 9 bases, with 8 bases between them. CDR3 residues: CASSLNQGPQHF. CDR3 nucleotide sequence: TGTGCCAGCAGCTTGAACCAGGGGCCCCAGCATTTT.

The chain combines TRBV29-1 with TRBJ2-1; TRBD1 agrees at 10 bases. J was trimmed by 6 bases and V by 7 bases; bases with no gene match: 12. The CDR3 spans 15 residues. The germline V gene encodes CDR1 SQVTM and CDR2 ANQGSEA. CDR3 in DNA: TGCAGCGCCTATTACCGGGACAGGGGAGGCAATGAGCAGTTCTTC. Protein: CSAYYRDRGGNEQFF.

The chain carries TRBV5-1 and TRBJ2-5; D remains unclear. Germline-derived CDR1 and CDR2 are SGHRS and YFSETQ. CDR3 size: 13 residues. V was shortened by 5 bases and J by 5 bases, with 13 bases between the two germline ends. CDR3 region: CASSPLGMETQYF. CDR3 DNA: TGCGCCAGCAGTCCTCTAGGAATGGAGACCCAGTACTTC. Together with reference TRBV5-1 and TRBJ2-5, the CDR3 gives the full variable domain: KAGVTQTPRYLIKTRGQQVTLSCSPISGHRSVSWYQQTPGQGLQFLFEYFSETQRNKGNFPGRFSGRQFSNSRSEMNVSTLELGDSALYLCASSPLGMETQYFGPGTRLLVL.

This clone was recorded a few times. The V call is TRBV7-2, the J call TRBJ1-5; D is undetermined. Germline V CDR1 and CDR2: SGHTA, FQGNSA. The CDR3 is 13 amino acids. Trimming pared 5 bases from V and 7 bases from J, leaving 12 bases between. CDR3 bases: TGTGCCAGCAGCCTCAACGAGAGGCAGCCCCAGCATTTT. Translation gives CASSLNERQPQHF.

This sequence joins TRBV5-1 and TRBJ1-4; 7 bases are shared with TRBD1. Germline loops: CDR1 SGHRS, CDR2 YFSETQ. V lost 4 bases, J lost 6 bases, and 9 bases stayed unmatched. This CDR3 region has 15 residues. The CDR3 region has the DNA TGCGCCAGCAGCAGAAGACAGGGAGGCGATGAAAAACTGTTTTTT. It specifies CASSRRQGGDEKLFF.

A word on this clone: The sample has other DNA sequences that encode this CDR3 too. The chain recombines TRBV29-1 with TRBJ1-1, with TRBD1 matching 7 bases. Germline V CDR1 and CDR2: SQVTM, ANQGSEA. Trimming cost V 5 bases and J 1 base; bases outside gene matches: 1. The CDR3 extends over 12 amino acids. DNA for the CDR3: TGCAGCGTTCGGACAGGGAACACTGAAGCTTTCTTT. Translated, it gives CSVRTGNTEAFF.

The chain joins TRBV9 to TRBJ1-2, with a tentative D call TRBD1 (6 bases). V lost 3 bases, J lost 4 bases, and 16 bases lay in between. The CDR3 extends over 15 amino acids. Germline values: CDR1 SGDLS, CDR2 YYNGEE. The CDR3 DNA reads TGTGCCAGCAGCGGAGACAGGTCTTTTAGCTATGGCTACACCTTC. Translation: CASSGDRSFSYGYTF.

This clone was counted between two and nine times. The rearrangement joins TRBV7-6 to TRBJ1-4; the D is unclear. Trimming took off 3 bases at V and 6 bases at J, with 8 bases between the two ends. The CDR3 loop spans 13 amino acids. Germline CDR1 is SGHVS and CDR2 is FNYEAQ. For the CDR3, the DNA is TGTGCCAGCAGCTTGGAGATGGATGAAAAACTGTTTTTT. It specifies CASSLEMDEKLFF.

The chain couples TRBV7-2 to TRBJ1-6, with 7 positions matching TRBD1. The CDR3 is 16 residues long. V shed 5 bases and J 7 bases; nucleotides not matched to a gene: 11. In germline, CDR1 is SGHTA, CDR2 FQGNSA. CDR3 DNA sequence: TGTGCCAGCAGCCCCACAACAGGGGAAAACAATTCACCCCTCCACTTT. This encodes CASSPTTGENNSPLHF.

This clone has more than one count but fewer than ten. The J gene is TRBJ2-1, the V gene TRBV7-9; 8 bases fit TRBD2. The CDR3 covers 14 residues. Unmatched junction bases numbered 3, after V lost 3 bases and J lost 5 bases. Germline V gives CDR1 SEHNR, CDR2 FQNEAQ (reference sequence). CDR3 DNA: TGTGCCAGCAGCTTCGCGGGAGGAAACAATGAGCAGTTCTTC. Translating it yields CASSFAGGNNEQFF.

The V call is TRBV4-2, the J call TRBJ1-1, with TRBD1 matching 8 bases. CDR1 LGHNA and CDR2 YNFKEQ come from the germline V gene. This CDR3 region has 16 residues. J lost 1 base, V lost 4 bases, and 8 bases had no gene match. Here the CDR3 reads CASSRAQGDTNTEAFF. CDR3 nucleotides: TGTGCCAGCAGCCGGGCACAGGGGGATACGAACACTGAAGCTTTCTTT.

Remarks on this clone: The same CDR3 arises from other DNA sequences in this sample as well. The rearrangement joins TRBV28 to TRBJ2-7, with D possibly TRBD1 on 5 matching bases. The CDR3 runs to 12 residues. The V and J ends lost 6 bases and 3 bases respectively, with 9 bases between them. The V gene's germline CDR1 is MDHEN and CDR2 SYDVKM. The CDR3: CASSSTVYEQYF. The CDR3 DNA is TGTGCCAGCAGCTCGACAGTCTACGAGCAGTACTTC.

This clone was observed once. The chain links TRBV5-1 to TRBJ1-5; possible D gene TRBD1, 5 bases. CDR1 is SGHRS, CDR2 YFSETQ, per germline. CDR3 size: 14 residues. With 2 bases removed from V and 6 bases from J, the gap between germline ends came to 12 bases. The CDR3 DNA is TGCGCCAGCAGCTTAGGTGGGGGGGGTCAGCCCCAGCATTTT. It codes for CASSLGGGGQPQHF.

The chain has TRBV29-1 and TRBJ2-5; 10 bases fit TRBD2. After removal of 4 bases from V and 4 bases from J, the junction contained 6 bases not matched to a gene. Looked up from germline, CDR1 is SQVTM and CDR2 is ANQGSEA. The CDR3 extends over 14 amino acids. CDR3 loop: CSVGDSGRSETQYF. CDR3 in DNA: TGCAGCGTTGGCGATAGCGGGAGGTCAGAGACCCAGTACTTC.

This clone turned up a few times. The chain uses TRBV2 and TRBJ1-5; D may be TRBD1 (5 bases). V was trimmed by 4 bases and J by 7 bases, leaving 17 bases between them. CDR1 and CDR2 (germline): SNHLY, FYNNEI. The CDR3 runs 15 residues. The CDR3 sequence is CASSADSLAGQPQHF. The CDR3 bases are TGTGCCAGCAGTGCCGACAGCTTAGCGGGGCAGCCCCAGCATTTT.

The CDR3 coding sequence is TGTGCCAGCCAACGGACAGAAGAGACCCAGTACTTC. Its protein is CASQRTEETQYF. V and J are TRBV7-9 and TRBJ2-5; TRBD1 is a possible D gene (6 bases). Per germline, CDR1 SEHNR and CDR2 FQNEAQ (reference sequence). The length of the CDR3 is 12 residues. With 8 bases removed from V and 3 bases from J, the gap between germline ends came to 10 bases.

The chain uses TRBV14 and TRBJ2-7, with 10 bases lining up with TRBD1. CDR3 length: 13 amino acids. Germline CDR1 and CDR2: SGHDN and FVKESK. The V segment lost 5 bases and the J segment 6 bases; nucleotides outside the gene matches: 4. CDR3 loop: CASSVRDRGEQYF. CDR3 nucleotides: TGTGCCAGCAGCGTGAGGGACAGGGGCGAGCAGTACTTC.

This sequence joins TRBV28 and TRBJ2-5, with D perhaps matching TRBD1 (6 bases). From germline, CDR1 is MDHEN and CDR2 SYDVKM. The CDR3 spans 13 residues. V was clipped by 6 bases and J by 1 base, with 9 bases between them. CDR3 loop: CASSWTVQETQYF. In DNA form, the CDR3 reads TGTGCCAGCAGCTGGACAGTCCAAGAGACCCAGTACTTC.

The rearrangement joins TRBV20-1 to TRBJ2-5; 9 bases match TRBD1. The better agreement between TRBJ2-7 and the DNA end casts doubt on the J call. Germline V gene lookup returns CDR1 DFQATT and CDR2 SNEGSKA (reference sequence). The CDR3 contains 11 residues. The CDR3 DNA sequence: TGCAGTGCTGGGACAGGGAGCGAGCAGTACTTC. This translates into CSAGTGSEQYF.

This chain uses TRBV19 with TRBJ2-1; D not certain. Germline V lookup: CDR1 LNHDA, CDR2 SQIVND (reference sequence). CDR3 size: 15 residues. V was shortened by 2 bases and J by 8 bases, with 16 bases between the two germline ends. The CDR3 region is CASSIQSSGLDEQFF. CDR3 DNA: TGTGCCAGTAGTATACAGTCCTCCGGGTTGGATGAGCAGTTCTTC.